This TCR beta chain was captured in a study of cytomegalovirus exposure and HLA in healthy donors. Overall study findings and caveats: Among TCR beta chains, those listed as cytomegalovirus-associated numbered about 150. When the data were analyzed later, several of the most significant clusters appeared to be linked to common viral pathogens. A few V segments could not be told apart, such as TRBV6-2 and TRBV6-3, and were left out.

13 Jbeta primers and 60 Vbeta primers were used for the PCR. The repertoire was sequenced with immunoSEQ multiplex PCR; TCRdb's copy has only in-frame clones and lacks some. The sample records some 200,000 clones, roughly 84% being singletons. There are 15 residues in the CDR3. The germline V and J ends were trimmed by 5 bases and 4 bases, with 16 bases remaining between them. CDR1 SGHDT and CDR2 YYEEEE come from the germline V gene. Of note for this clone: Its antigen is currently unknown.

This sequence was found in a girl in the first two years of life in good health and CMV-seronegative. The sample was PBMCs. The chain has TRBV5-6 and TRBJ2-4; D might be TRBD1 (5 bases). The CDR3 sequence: CASSLGQSPKNIQYF. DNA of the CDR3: TGTGCCAGCAGTCTTGGACAATCCCCAAAAAACATTCAGTACTTC.